The 9 T cell receptor beta chains presented below share a single source sample, sequenced in a study of brain metastases from non-small cell lung cancer. Sequenced by immunoSEQ multiplex PCR; TCRdb stores in-frame clones only, minus some. The table has over a thousand clones, 75% to 90% seen once. The sequenced sample consisted of primary lung tumor tissue. These receptors came from a donor at least 40 years old with non-small cell lung cancer.

This chain links TRBV12-5 with TRBJ2-3, with 13 bases fitting TRBD2. The CDR3 is made up of 16 amino acids. Germline loops: CDR1 LGHNT, CDR2 FRNRAP. V shed 6 bases and J 3 bases; nucleotides not matched to a gene: 6. CDR3 coding DNA: TGTGCTAGTGGCCTACTAGCGGGGGGGCAAACAGATACGCAGTATTTT. It translates to CASGLLAGGQTDTQYF.

Only a few counts were recorded for this clone. This sequence joins TRBV6-1 and TRBJ1-6, with TRBD1 as a possible D gene (5 bases). V shed 3 bases and J shed 5 bases, with 5 bases lying between them. Germline-derived CDR1 and CDR2 are MNHNS and SASEGT. The length of the CDR3 is 13 residues. CDR3 coding DNA: TGTGCCAGCAGTGACAGGGATAATTCACCCCTCCACTTT. Amino acids: CASSDRDNSPLHF.

V usage is TRBV30 and J usage is TRBJ2-7; 8 bases match TRBD1. Per germline, CDR1 GTSNPN and CDR2 SVGIG (reference sequence). CDR3 size: 13 residues. V lost 7 bases, J lost 0 bases, and 5 bases stayed unmatched. CDR3 nucleotides: TGTGCCTCGGCGGGACAGGACTCCTACGAGCAGTACTTC. Translation: CASAGQDSYEQYF.

The J gene is TRBJ1-2, the V gene TRBV6-5; 7 bases agree with TRBD1. V lost 8 bases and J lost 2; bases outside the gene matches: 11. The germline gives CDR1 MNHEY, CDR2 SVGAGI. There are 15 residues in the CDR3. The CDR3 DNA is TGTGCCAGCCGGCACCAGGACAGGTTGAACTATGGCTACACCTTC. This gives the protein CASRHQDRLNYGYTF.

The rearrangement links TRBV7-3 to TRBJ2-2; D uncertain. The CDR3 has 14 residues. Germline lookup yields CDR1 SGHTA and CDR2 FQGTGA. V lost 4 bases to trimming and J lost 7 bases, with 13 bases between them. The CDR3 protein is CASSSTTRNGELFF. Here the CDR3 DNA reads TGTGCCAGCAGCTCCACTACAAGGAACGGGGAGCTGTTTTTT.

The sample holds a few counts of this clone. The chain links TRBV9 to TRBJ2-1, with no clear D. This CDR3 comprises 13 residues. Germline V CDR1 and CDR2: SGDLS, YYNGEE. V lost 4 bases to trimming and J lost 8 bases, with 13 bases between them. CDR3 in DNA: TGTGCCAGCAGCATCCGAACCCTACATGAGCAGTTCTTC. This gives the protein CASSIRTLHEQFF.

V and J are TRBV5-4 and TRBJ2-7; D unresolved. Germline CDR1 reads SGHNT; CDR2 reads YYREEE (reference sequence). Trimming cost V 0 bases and J 2 bases, with 6 bases left between them. This CDR3 is 13 amino acids long. This CDR3 is CASSLAGTYEQYF. For the CDR3, the DNA is TGTGCCAGCAGCTTGGCTGGGACCTACGAGCAGTACTTC.

The chain links TRBV5-6 to TRBJ1-2; TRBD1 agrees at 7 bases. Per germline, CDR1 SGHDT and CDR2 YYEEEE. This CDR3 has 13 amino acids. V shed 5 bases and J 4 bases; nucleotides not matched to a gene: 5. The CDR3 DNA is TGTGCCAGCAGGACAGGGTACAGCTATGGCTACACCTTC. Protein: CASRTGYSYGYTF.

The J gene is TRBJ2-2, the V gene TRBV10-3; 10 positions match TRBD1. Germline V lookup: CDR1 ENHRY, CDR2 SYGVKD. With 10 bases clipped from V and 7 bases from J, the junction kept 12 bases outside the gene matches. The CDR3 contains 15 residues. CDR3 protein: CATEPGTGVGGELFF. The CDR3, as DNA: TGTGCCACCGAACCCGGGACAGGGGTTGGCGGGGAGCTGTTTTTT.